The 9 T cell receptor beta chains given below trace back to one sample, sequenced in a study. Clones were sequenced by immunoSEQ multiplex PCR, and TCRdb holds only the in-frame ones, with some missing. The table shows approximately 50,000 clones, with 85% to 95% occurring only once. The material sequenced was PBMCs. Receptors originate from a middle-aged man with rheumatoid arthritis.

This clone was seen a single time. The chain uses TRBV7-9 and TRBJ1-5; D gene ambiguous. Trimming removed 5 bases at V and 3 bases at J, with 14 bases between. CDR3 length: 15 amino acids. Looked up from germline, CDR1 is SEHNR and CDR2 is FQNEAQ (reference sequence). The CDR3 DNA follows: TGTGCCAGCAGCACAGATGGCAACCCCAATCAGCCCCAGCATTTT. This codes for CASSTDGNPNQPQHF.

This rearrangement joins TRBV7-3 to TRBJ2-3; maybe TRBD2 (6 bases). The CDR3 covers 13 residues. Germline CDR1 is SGHTA and CDR2 is FQGTGA. With 5 bases removed from V and 3 bases from J, the gap between germline ends came to 9 bases. CDR3 nucleotides: TGTGCCAGCAGCATCCTAGCGACAGATACGCAGTATTTT. This sequence encodes CASSILATDTQYF.

V and J are TRBV9 and TRBJ2-1; 8 bases match TRBD2. CDR1 SGDLS and CDR2 YYNGEE come from the germline V gene. V lost 3 bases to trimming and J lost 0 bases; unmatched junction nucleotides: 5. The CDR3 loop spans 16 amino acids. The CDR3 spells CASSGAGTSSYNEQFF. The CDR3 region has the DNA TGTGCCAGCAGCGGAGCTGGGACTAGCTCCTACAATGAGCAGTTCTTC.

The rearrangement links TRBV10-2 to TRBJ2-4; the D gene is possibly TRBD2 (6 bases). The CDR3 is 17 residues long. From germline, CDR1 is WSHSY and CDR2 SAAADI. With 3 bases removed from V and 0 bases from J, the gap between germline ends came to 15 bases. The CDR3 DNA reads as TGCGCCAGCAGTGAACCCCGGGAGAACCTAGCCAAAAACATTCAGTACTTC. It translates to CASSEPRENLAKNIQYF.

The chain carries TRBV9 and TRBJ2-3; no definite D call. The length of the CDR3 is 14 residues. V gave up 0 bases and J gave up 0 bases, with 5 bases separating them. Germline CDR1 SGDLS, CDR2 YYNGEE. CDR3 coding DNA: TGTGCCAGCAGCGTAGACGGGAGCACAGATACGCAGTATTTT. Translation: CASSVDGSTDTQYF.

This clone was seen only once. In nucleotides, the CDR3 is TGCGCCAGCAGCTATAGGGGCGGGGTCACTGAAGCTTTCTTT. Amino acids: CASSYRGGVTEAFF. The chain has TRBV5-1 and TRBJ1-1; maybe TRBD1 (5 bases). There are 14 residues in the CDR3. V dropped 3 bases and J dropped 4 bases, with 13 bases sitting between them. Germline CDR1 SGHRS, CDR2 YFSETQ.

This clone was found once. The rearrangement links TRBV2 to TRBJ1-2; 7 positions agree with TRBD1. Trimming cost V 7 bases and J 5 bases; bases outside gene matches: 13. The CDR3 runs to 15 residues. Germline V gives CDR1 SNHLY, CDR2 FYNNEI. The CDR3 sequence is CASTDRERARYGYTF. The CDR3 bases are TGTGCCAGCACCGACAGGGAAAGGGCCCGATATGGCTACACCTTC.

The rearrangement joins TRBV14 to TRBJ2-5, with D possibly matching TRBD1 (6 bases). CDR1 and CDR2 from the germline V gene are SGHDN and FVKESK. V was shortened by 2 bases and J by 2 bases, with 9 bases between the two germline ends. The CDR3 runs to 14 residues. This chain's CDR3 is CASSQNRAQETQYF. In DNA form, the CDR3 reads TGTGCCAGCAGCCAAAACAGGGCTCAAGAGACCCAGTACTTC.

The chain is built from TRBV28 and TRBJ2-7; D uncertain. Trimming pared 7 bases from V and 7 bases from J, leaving 14 bases between. From germline, CDR1 is MDHEN and CDR2 SYDVKM. This CDR3 spans 12 amino acids. The DNA of the CDR3 is TGTGCCAGCAAGAGCGACGTACGGGAGCAGTACTTC. This translates into CASKSDVREQYF.